The 28 T cell receptor beta chains in this list originate from one sample, sequenced in a study of CD8+ T cells in alopecia areata. Described treatment: oral pan-JAK inhibitor, 5-10 mg twice daily. RNA was extracted and reverse transcribed into cDNA as the sequencing template. This table comes from immunoSEQ multiplex PCR, and its TCRdb copy is limited to in-frame clones, with some not included. Of fewer than 250,000 clones listed, less than 45% are singletons. The source material was CD4+ T cells sorted from blood, sampled at roughly week 30, from a patient treated with tofacitinib. The receptors derive from a human donor with alopecia areata.

This clone appeared a few times. The chain is built from TRBV29-1 and TRBJ2-4, with 10 bases that match TRBD1. Germline CDR1 is SQVTM and CDR2 is ANQGSEA. Germline trimming cut 4 bases from V and 7 bases from J; bases unmatched to any gene: 1. The CDR3 sequence is 12 residues long. The CDR3, as DNA: TGCAGCGTTGGGACAGGGGGGAACATTCAGTACTTC. It specifies CSVGTGGNIQYF.

This clone has more than one count but fewer than ten. The chain uses TRBV6-5 and TRBJ1-5; a weak D match, TRBD1 (6 bases). CDR3 length: 15 residues. V was clipped by 10 bases and J by 2 bases, with 18 bases between them. Germline V CDR1 and CDR2: MNHEY, SVGAGI. CDR3 residues: CATREDRSGNQPQHF. The CDR3 DNA reads as TGTGCCACGCGGGAGGACAGATCTGGCAATCAGCCCCAGCATTTT.

This clone occurred once. The chain couples TRBV11-2 to TRBJ1-6; D is uncertain. This CDR3 comprises 13 residues. Germline assignment: CDR1 SGHAT and CDR2 FQNNGV. Trimming removed 4 bases at V and 10 bases at J, with 11 bases between. CDR3 residues: CASSSDMESPLHF. DNA for the CDR3: TGTGCCAGCAGCTCAGACATGGAATCACCCCTCCACTTT.

The CDR3 DNA reads TGTGCCAGCAGCCGGACTCTCCAAAGGGCTAATGAAAAACTGTTTTTT. As protein: CASSRTLQRANEKLFF. The chain employs TRBV7-9 and TRBJ1-4; unclear D gene. Trimming took 5 bases from V and 3 from J, leaving 16 bases between them. Germline CDR1 SEHNR, CDR2 FQNEAQ (reference sequence). The CDR3 covers 16 residues.

This clone appeared a few times. V and J are TRBV27 and TRBJ2-2, with D possibly matching TRBD1 (5 bases). The CDR3 length is 17 residues. Germline V gives CDR1 MNHEY, CDR2 SMNVEV (reference sequence). Trimming removed 3 bases at V and 0 bases at J, with 14 bases between. The CDR3 is CASSFTGMSANTGELFF. For the CDR3, the DNA is TGTGCCAGCAGTTTTACAGGCATGTCCGCGAACACCGGGGAGCTGTTTTTT.

The CDR3 nucleotides read TGTGCCAGCAGCCGGGCCTACTCTGGAAACACCATATATTTT. It specifies CASSRAYSGNTIYF. The rearrangement links TRBV14 to TRBJ1-3; D is uncertain. With 4 bases removed from V and 0 bases from J, the gap between germline ends came to 7 bases. From germline, CDR1 is SGHDN and CDR2 FVKESK. This CDR3 comprises 14 residues. Filled out from reference TRBV14 and TRBJ1-3, the complete variable domain reads EAGVTQFPSHSVIEKGQTVTLRCDPISGHDNLYWYRRVMGKEIKFLLHFVKESKQDESGMPNNRFLAERTGGTYSTLKVQPAELEDSGVYFCASSRAYSGNTIYFGEGSWLTVV.

This chain links TRBV25-1 with TRBJ2-2; 11 bases fit TRBD2. Germline V gene lookup returns CDR1 MGHDK and CDR2 SYGVNS. This CDR3 spans 16 amino acids. J was trimmed by 5 bases and V by 7 bases; bases with no gene match: 9. The CDR3 sequence: CASKLPGLAETGELFF. The CDR3, as DNA: TGTGCCAGCAAGCTACCGGGACTAGCGGAAACCGGGGAGCTGTTTTTT.

This clone has a handful of counts. V usage is TRBV11-2 and J usage is TRBJ2-3, with D perhaps assigned TRBD1 or TRBD2 (7 bases each). In germline, CDR1 is SGHAT, CDR2 FQNNGV. CDR3 length equals 16 residues. V was pared by 6 bases and J by 11 bases, with 27 bases between. CDR3 sequence (DNA): TGTGCCAGCAGGCCAGGCAGGGGGGGCTCGATAGGTGAGCAGTATTTT. Its protein is CASRPGRGGSIGEQYF.

The rearrangement joins TRBV4-1 to TRBJ2-5; tentatively, D is TRBD2 (5 bases). V was shortened by 1 base and J by 4 bases, with 13 bases between the two germline ends. CDR1 and CDR2 from the germline V gene are MGHRA and YSYEKL. The length of the CDR3 is 15 residues. CDR3 loop: CASSQGASRLETQYF. CDR3 bases: TGCGCCAGCAGCCAAGGGGCTAGCCGCCTAGAGACCCAGTACTTC.

This clone was counted a few times. V is TRBV25-1 and J is TRBJ1-1, with TRBD1 identical over 7 bases. Germline CDR1 MGHDK, CDR2 SYGVNS. CDR3 length: 13 residues. With V trimmed by 4 bases and J by 7 bases, 6 bases remained unmatched. The CDR3 region is CASSVQGRNEAFF. CDR3 coding DNA: TGTGCCAGCAGTGTACAGGGGAGGAATGAAGCTTTCTTT.

The CDR3 DNA follows: TGTGCCAGTAGTACCAGGCGGGAGGACAATGAGCAGTTCTTC. Translating gives CASSTRREDNEQFF. The chain combines TRBV19 with TRBJ2-1, with 8 nucleotides matching TRBD2. The V and J ends lost 4 bases and 5 bases, in that order; junction bases with no gene match: 4. The V gene's germline CDR1 is LNHDA and CDR2 SQIVND (reference sequence). This CDR3 has 14 residues.

This chain joins TRBV2 and TRBJ2-4; D is perhaps TRBD2 (6 bases). Trimming removed 8 bases from V and 1 base from J, with 12 bases in between. Germline loops: CDR1 SNHLY, CDR2 FYNNEI. This CDR3 is built from 14 residues. The CDR3 loop is CASQAGFAKNIQYF. The CDR3 DNA is TGTGCCAGCCAGGCGGGGTTCGCCAAAAACATTCAGTACTTC.

Only a few counts were recorded for this clone. The chain is built from TRBV29-1 and TRBJ2-2; tentative D call: TRBD2 (7 bases). The CDR3 extends over 13 amino acids. V was trimmed by 6 bases and J by 2 bases, leaving 10 bases between them. The V gene's germline CDR1 is SQVTM and CDR2 ANQGSEA. CDR3 sequence (DNA): TGCAGCGTAAGGGGGGGAAACACCGGGGAGCTGTTTTTT. Its translation: CSVRGGNTGELFF.

The chain employs TRBV27 and TRBJ1-1, with 8 nucleotides matching TRBD1. The V gene's germline CDR1 is MNHEY and CDR2 SMNVEV (reference sequence). The CDR3 is made up of 15 amino acids. V shed 3 bases and J 3 bases; nucleotides not matched to a gene: 6. The CDR3 DNA reads TGTGCCAGCAGTTTGCGTCCCAGGGGGCACACTGAAGCTTTCTTT. Its translation: CASSLRPRGHTEAFF.

This clone was found a few times. The CDR3 spells CASSYNLQETQYF. In nucleotides, the CDR3 is TGTGCCAGCAGCTACAACCTCCAAGAGACCCAGTACTTC. The V call is TRBV7-7, the J call TRBJ2-5; D is unresolved. Germline CDR1 and CDR2: SSHAT and FNYEAQ (reference sequence). CDR3 size: 13 residues. V lost 4 bases, J lost 1 base, and 7 bases lay in between.

V gene TRBV6-1 combines with J gene TRBJ2-7, with D tentatively TRBD1 (6 bases). There are 14 residues in the CDR3. CDR1 and CDR2 (germline): MNHNS, SASEGT. V lost 7 bases and J 6 bases, leaving 19 bases between the germline ends. The CDR3 loop reads CASTIPRGSGEQYF. The CDR3 DNA is TGTGCCAGCACCATACCGAGGGGGTCGGGCGAGCAGTACTTC.

The chain carries TRBV2 and TRBJ1-2; D uncertain. The V and J ends lost 6 bases and 5 bases respectively, with 10 bases between them. The CDR3 contains 12 residues. Per the germline V gene, CDR1 is SNHLY and CDR2 is FYNNEI. CDR3 in amino acids: CASSAGLYGYTF. The CDR3 coding sequence is TGTGCCAGCAGCGCAGGACTTTATGGCTACACCTTC.

CDR3 sequence (DNA): TGCAGCGCTAGGACCGGCGGGGGAAGTCAGCCCCAGCATTTT. It yields the protein CSARTGGGSQPQHF. J is TRBJ1-5 and V is TRBV29-1; a weak D match, TRBD1 (5 bases). Trimming took off 7 bases at V and 6 bases at J, with 19 bases between the two ends. Germline CDR1 SQVTM, CDR2 ANQGSEA. CDR3 length: 14 residues.

In this sample, this clone turned up many times. Written as DNA, the CDR3 is TGCAGCGGAACACTAGTGGCCCCAGATACGCAGTATTTT. Its translation: CSGTLVAPDTQYF. V usage is TRBV29-1 and J usage is TRBJ2-3; TRBD2 might be the D (5 bases). The CDR3 totals 13 residues. Looked up from germline, CDR1 is SQVTM and CDR2 is ANQGSEA. V lost 7 bases and J lost 4, with 15 bases in between.

This chain links TRBV4-1 with TRBJ2-5, with 7 bases aligning to TRBD2. Losses at the gene ends were 4 bases for V and 5 bases for J; bases not matched to a gene: 7. Germline V gives CDR1 MGHRA, CDR2 YSYEKL. The CDR3 has 14 amino acids. CDR3 sequence reads: CASSRLANRETQYF. CDR3 nucleotide sequence: TGCGCCAGCAGCCGACTAGCAAATCGGGAGACCCAGTACTTC.

The chain carries TRBV5-1 and TRBJ1-5; 10 nucleotides match TRBD1. V lost 0 bases to trimming and J lost 5 bases; unmatched junction nucleotides: 2. There are 15 residues in the CDR3. Germline-derived CDR1 and CDR2 are SGHRS and YFSETQ. CDR3 in DNA: TGCGCCAGCAGCTTGGGACAGGGGGCCTATCAGCCCCAGCATTTT. Encoded protein: CASSLGQGAYQPQHF.

CDR3 sequence: CAGGWETQYF. The CDR3 coding sequence is TGTGCCGGCGGCTGGGAGACCCAGTACTTC. The chain joins TRBV2 to TRBJ2-5, with unresolved D. The V end was cut by 11 bases, the J end by 5 bases, with 9 bases between. The V gene's germline CDR1 is SNHLY and CDR2 FYNNEI. There are 10 residues in the CDR3.

This clone was detected a few times. V gene TRBV19 combines with J gene TRBJ2-2; D possibly uses TRBD1 or TRBD2 (5 bases each). CDR1 and CDR2 (germline): LNHDA, SQIVND (reference sequence). CDR3 size: 15 residues. V gave up 7 bases and J gave up 5 bases, with 17 bases separating them. CDR3 region: CASKGTGIFTGELFF. The CDR3, as DNA: TGTGCCAGTAAGGGGACCGGGATCTTTACCGGGGAGCTGTTTTTT. Looking up the rest from reference TRBV19 and TRBJ2-2 gives the full variable domain: DGGITQSPKYLFRKEGQNVTLSCEQNLNHDAMYWYRQDPGQGLRLIYYSQIVNDFQKGDIAEGYSVSREKKESFPLTVTSAQKNPTAFYLCASKGTGIFTGELFFGEGSRLTVL.

This clone was recorded a few times. The gene calls are TRBV29-1 and TRBJ2-1, with 13 bases matching TRBD2. Germline V lookup: CDR1 SQVTM, CDR2 ANQGSEA. J lost 8 bases, V lost 8 bases, and 6 bases had no gene match. The CDR3 spans 13 residues. CDR3 DNA: TGCAGCACCGCCACTAGCGGGAGGGATGAGCAGTTCTTC. This encodes CSTATSGRDEQFF.

The table lists this clone with a few counts. The chain uses TRBV2 and TRBJ2-7; TRBD2 matches at 11 bases. The CDR3 covers 13 residues. The V segment lost 9 bases and the J segment 7 bases; nucleotides outside the gene matches: 8. The germline CDR1 and CDR2 sequences are SNHLY and FYNNEI. The CDR3 coding sequence is TGTGCCAGTCAACTAGCGGGAGTGGGTGAGCAGTACTTC. As protein: CASQLAGVGEQYF.

The J gene is TRBJ1-1, the V gene TRBV9; perhaps TRBD1 as D (6 bases). There are 14 residues in the CDR3. V was shortened by 3 bases and J by 0 bases, with 9 bases between the two germline ends. The germline CDR1 and CDR2 sequences are SGDLS and YYNGEE. CDR3 DNA sequence: TGTGCCAGCAGCGCAGGACAGATGAACACTGAAGCTTTCTTT. The encoded protein is CASSAGQMNTEAFF. Drawing the rest from reference TRBV9 and TRBJ1-1, the complete variable domain is DSGVTQTPKHLITATGQRVTLRCSPRSGDLSVYWYQQSLDQGLQFLIQYYNGEERAKGNILERFSAQQFPDLHSELNLSSLELGDSALYFCASSAGQMNTEAFFGQGTRLTVV.

There are a few counts of this clone. This chain joins TRBV2 and TRBJ2-5, with no clear D. The CDR3 length is 11 residues. The germline CDR1 and CDR2 sequences are SNHLY and FYNNEI. The V and J ends lost 7 bases and 1 base respectively, with 4 bases between them. CDR3 sequence reads: CASTLQETQYF. The CDR3 coding sequence is TGTGCCAGCACCCTCCAAGAGACCCAGTACTTC.

The chain carries TRBV30 and TRBJ1-3; D unresolved. The germline CDR1 and CDR2 sequences are GTSNPN and SVGIG (reference sequence). The V end was cut by 5 bases, the J end by 2 bases, with 10 bases between. The CDR3 sequence is 13 residues long. CDR3 nucleotides: TGTGCCTGGGAGGGTAGCACTGGAAACACCATATATTTT. This sequence encodes CAWEGSTGNTIYF.